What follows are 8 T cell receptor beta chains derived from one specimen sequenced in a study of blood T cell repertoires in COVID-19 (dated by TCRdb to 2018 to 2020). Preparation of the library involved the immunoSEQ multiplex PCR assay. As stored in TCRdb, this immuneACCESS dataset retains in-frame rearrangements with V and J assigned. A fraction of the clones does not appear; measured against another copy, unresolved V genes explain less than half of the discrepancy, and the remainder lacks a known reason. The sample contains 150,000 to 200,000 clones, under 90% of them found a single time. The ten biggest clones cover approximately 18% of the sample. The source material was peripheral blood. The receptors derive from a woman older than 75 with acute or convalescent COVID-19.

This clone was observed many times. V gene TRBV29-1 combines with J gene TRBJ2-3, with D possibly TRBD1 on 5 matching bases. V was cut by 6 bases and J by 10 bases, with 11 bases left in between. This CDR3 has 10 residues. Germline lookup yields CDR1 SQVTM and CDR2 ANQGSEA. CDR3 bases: TGCAGCGTCAGGGTGATTTCGCAGTATTTT. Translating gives CSVRVISQYF.

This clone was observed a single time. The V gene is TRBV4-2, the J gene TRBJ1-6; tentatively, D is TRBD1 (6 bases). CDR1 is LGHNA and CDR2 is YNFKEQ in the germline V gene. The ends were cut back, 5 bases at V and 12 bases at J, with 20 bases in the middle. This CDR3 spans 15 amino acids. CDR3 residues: CASSFRGGEFEPLHF. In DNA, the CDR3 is TGTGCCAGCAGCTTTCGAGGGGGGGAATTTGAACCCCTCCACTTT.

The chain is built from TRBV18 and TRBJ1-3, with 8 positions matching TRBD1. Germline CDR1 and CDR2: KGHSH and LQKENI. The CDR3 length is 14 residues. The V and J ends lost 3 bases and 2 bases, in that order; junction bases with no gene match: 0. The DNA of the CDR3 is TGTGCCAGCTCACCGGACAGGGCTGGAAACACCATATATTTT. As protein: CASSPDRAGNTIYF.

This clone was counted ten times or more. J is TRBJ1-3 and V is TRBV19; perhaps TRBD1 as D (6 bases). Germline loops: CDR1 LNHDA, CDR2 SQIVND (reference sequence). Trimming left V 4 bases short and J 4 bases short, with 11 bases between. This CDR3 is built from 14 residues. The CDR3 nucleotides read TGTGCCAGTAGTAAGGGGGATTTCGGAAACACCATATATTTT. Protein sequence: CASSKGDFGNTIYF.

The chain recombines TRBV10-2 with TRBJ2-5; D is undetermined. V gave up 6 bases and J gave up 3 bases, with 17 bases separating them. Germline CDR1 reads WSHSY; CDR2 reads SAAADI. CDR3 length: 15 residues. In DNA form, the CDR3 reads TGCGCCAGCAGGAAGCTGACTGGAGAAAAAGAGACCCAGTACTTC. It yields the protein CASRKLTGEKETQYF.

The CDR3 here is CASPDRGIGVRTDTQYF. The CDR3 DNA is TGTGCCAGCCCGGACAGGGGAATCGGAGTTCGCACAGATACGCAGTATTTT. The rearrangement joins TRBV5-8 to TRBJ2-3; 9 bases agree with TRBD1. The CDR3 is 17 residues long. The germline CDR1 and CDR2 sequences are SGHTS and YDEGEE. J gave up 1 base and V 7 bases, and 13 bases lay outside the gene matches.

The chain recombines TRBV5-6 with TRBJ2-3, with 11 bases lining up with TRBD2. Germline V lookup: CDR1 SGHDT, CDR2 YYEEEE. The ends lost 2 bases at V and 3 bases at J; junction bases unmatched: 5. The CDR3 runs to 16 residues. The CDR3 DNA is TGTGCCAGCAGCTTCTTAGCGGGAGGGTTGACAGATACGCAGTATTTT. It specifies CASSFLAGGLTDTQYF.

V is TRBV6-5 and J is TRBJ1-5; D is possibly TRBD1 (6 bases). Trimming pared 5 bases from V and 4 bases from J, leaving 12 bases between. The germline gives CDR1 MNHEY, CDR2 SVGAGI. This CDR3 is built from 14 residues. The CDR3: CASSINRGNQPQHF. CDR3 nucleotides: TGTGCCAGCAGTATTAATAGGGGGAATCAGCCCCAGCATTTT.